These 15 T cell receptor beta chains were sequenced from one sample in a study of siplizumab effects on memory and regulatory T cells. Generated by immunoSEQ multiplex PCR, the TCRdb table keeps only in-frame clones and is missing some. The sample records roughly 50,000 clones, more than 85% being singletons. Material: naive CD8+ T cells sorted from blood. Every receptor here comes from a human donor in good health.

V and J are TRBV30 and TRBJ1-6; D not certain. V was trimmed by 5 bases and J by 3 bases, leaving 11 bases between them. Germline V lookup: CDR1 GTSNPN, CDR2 SVGIG (reference sequence). This CDR3 is built from 14 residues. The CDR3 bases are TGTGCCTGGGGAGTAGGCGTCTATAATTCACCCCTCCACTTT. As protein: CAWGVGVYNSPLHF.

The chain is built from TRBV5-4 and TRBJ1-5, with D tentatively TRBD1 (6 bases). CDR3 length equals 13 residues. Germline V gene lookup returns CDR1 SGHNT and CDR2 YYREEE (reference sequence). V was cut by 2 bases and J by 6 bases, with 9 bases left in between. The DNA of the CDR3 is TGTGCCAGCAGCTTAGACAGGTTTCAGCCCCAGCATTTT. This translates into CASSLDRFQPQHF.

This clone was counted a single time. The chain couples TRBV19 to TRBJ2-6, with a weak D call TRBD1 (6 bases). Looked up from germline, CDR1 is LNHDA and CDR2 is SQIVND (reference sequence). This CDR3 has 15 amino acids. The germline V and J ends were trimmed by 6 bases and 0 bases, with 9 bases remaining between them. Written as DNA, the CDR3 is TGTGCCAGTAGACAGGGAGCCTCTGGGGCCAACGTCCTGACTTTC. It translates to CASRQGASGANVLTF.

J is TRBJ2-1 and V is TRBV27; TRBD2 matches 7 bases. The V gene end was trimmed by 1 base and the J gene end by 9 bases; junction bases not matched to a gene: 12. The germline V gene has CDR1 MNHEY and CDR2 SMNVEV (reference sequence). This CDR3 has 16 amino acids. The CDR3 DNA follows: TGTGCCAGCAGTTTATTGTCGGGGGGTGTTTTCGGTGAGCAGTTCTTC. This gives the protein CASSLLSGGVFGEQFF.

The J gene is TRBJ2-4, the V gene TRBV7-9; D unclear. V lost 3 bases and J 4 bases, leaving 10 bases between the germline ends. The germline V gene has CDR1 SEHNR and CDR2 FQNEAQ (reference sequence). This CDR3 is built from 14 residues. CDR3 region: CASSFWQDKNIQYF. CDR3 sequence (DNA): TGTGCCAGCAGCTTCTGGCAGGATAAAAACATTCAGTACTTC.

This chain joins TRBV5-6 and TRBJ2-2; the D is unclear. The germline V and J ends were trimmed by 0 bases and 6 bases, with 9 bases remaining between them. The CDR3 runs 14 residues. Germline lookup yields CDR1 SGHDT and CDR2 YYEEEE. CDR3 coding DNA: TGTGCCAGCAGCTTGGCTGCTAAGGCCGGGGAGCTGTTTTTT. Protein: CASSLAAKAGELFF.

The V call is TRBV5-5, the J call TRBJ2-1; no firm D call. This CDR3 region has 14 residues. In germline, CDR1 is SGHKS, CDR2 YYEKEE (reference sequence). V lost 4 bases and J 9 bases, leaving 17 bases between the germline ends. CDR3 protein: CASSPDDAGTEQFF. The CDR3 bases are TGTGCCAGCAGCCCGGACGATGCTGGAACTGAGCAGTTCTTC. Supplemented by reference TRBV5-5 and TRBJ2-1, the full variable domain reads DAGVTQSPTHLIKTRGQQVTLRCSPISGHKSVSWYQQVLGQGPQFIFQYYEKEERGRGNFPDRFSARQFPNYSSELNVNALLLGDSALYLCASSPDDAGTEQFFGPGTRLTVL.

The rearrangement uses TRBV4-1 and TRBJ1-1; TRBD1 might be the D (5 bases). V shed 8 bases and J shed 1 base, with 14 bases lying between them. Germline V gene data show CDR1 as MGHRA and CDR2 as YSYEKL. The CDR3 contains 14 residues. The CDR3 nucleotides read TGCGCCAGCGCTGGGGCGGCTGGGAACACTGAAGCTTTCTTT. Its translation: CASAGAAGNTEAFF.

This clone came up once. The chain is built from TRBV10-3 and TRBJ2-7; D gene ambiguous. The germline gives CDR1 ENHRY, CDR2 SYGVKD. This CDR3 comprises 13 residues. The ends were cut back, 6 bases at V and 3 bases at J, with 12 bases in the middle. The CDR3 spells CAISFDGGYEQYF. The DNA for the CDR3 is TGTGCCATCAGCTTCGACGGTGGCTACGAGCAGTACTTC.

This rearrangement joins TRBV4-2 to TRBJ1-2, with a possible D match to TRBD1 (6 bases). Germline V gene sequence: CDR1 LGHNA, CDR2 YNFKEQ. This CDR3 contains 15 residues. The V end was cut by 1 base, the J end by 3 bases, with 12 bases between. The CDR3 region is CASSQAGAADYGYTF. DNA for the CDR3: TGTGCCAGCAGCCAAGCGGGGGCTGCTGACTATGGCTACACCTTC.

CDR3 protein: CASSHRITGDYEQYF. The CDR3 DNA is TGCGCCAGCAGCCACCGCATTACAGGGGACTACGAGCAGTACTTC. The J gene is TRBJ2-7, the V gene TRBV4-1, with 7 bases that match TRBD1. The CDR3 is 15 residues long. J was trimmed by 3 bases and V by 3 bases; bases with no gene match: 8. In germline, CDR1 is MGHRA, CDR2 YSYEKL.

J is TRBJ1-3 and V is TRBV2; no clear D. Germline CDR1 reads SNHLY; CDR2 reads FYNNEI. CDR3 length: 15 amino acids. V was pared by 3 bases and J by 0 bases, with 9 bases between. CDR3 residues: CASSEENLSGNTIYF. The DNA of the CDR3 is TGTGCCAGCAGTGAGGAAAACCTCTCTGGAAACACCATATATTTT.

The V gene is TRBV6-6, the J gene TRBJ2-1; D ambiguous. V was shortened by 3 bases and J by 9 bases, with 3 bases between the two germline ends. CDR1 is MNHNY, CDR2 SVGAGI, per germline (reference sequence). The CDR3 sequence is 10 residues long. CDR3: CASSYGEQFF. Here the CDR3 DNA reads TGTGCCAGCAGTTATGGTGAGCAGTTCTTC.

This clone turned up a few times. J is TRBJ1-2 and V is TRBV29-1; no reliable D call. CDR1 is SQVTM and CDR2 is ANQGSEA in the germline V gene. Trimming removed 5 bases from V and 7 bases from J, with 8 bases in between. This CDR3 region has 10 residues. The CDR3 is CSVRKGGYTF. CDR3 coding DNA: TGCAGCGTTCGGAAAGGTGGCTACACCTTC. Full variable domain (missing parts from reference TRBV29-1 and TRBJ1-2): SAVISQKPSRDICQRGTSLTIQCQVDSQVTMMFWYRQQPGQSLTLIATANQGSEATYESGFVIDKFPISRPNLTFSTLTVSNMSPEDSSIYLCSVRKGGYTFGSGTRLTVV.

This chain uses TRBV10-3 with TRBJ2-7; 10 positions match TRBD2. Germline V gene sequence: CDR1 ENHRY, CDR2 SYGVKD. The CDR3 has 14 residues. J was trimmed by 3 bases and V by 11 bases; bases with no gene match: 10. The DNA of the CDR3 is TGTGCCGTGAAAACCGGACTAGCGGACTACGAGCAGTACTTC. Protein sequence: CAVKTGLADYEQYF.